Described below is a single T cell receptor beta chain sequence and its context. Indicated time point: peripheral blood 6 weeks after treatment start. Spiked synthetic TCR analogs estimated absolute template abundance per PCR. Clones were sequenced by immunoSEQ multiplex PCR, and TCRdb holds only the in-frame ones, with some missing. The table has over 70,000 clones, roughly 85% seen once. The record originates from a study of PD-L1 blockade in urothelial cancer. The CDR3 length is 15 residues. Germline loops: CDR1 LNHDA, CDR2 SQIVND (reference sequence). V dropped 8 bases and J dropped 0; count of bases not matched to a gene: 5.

The gene calls are TRBV19 and TRBJ2-2; 8 bases align to TRBD2. Sequenced here: PBMCs, sampled around atezolizumab (anti-PD-L1) treatment. The sequence was obtained from a man in his 70s with urothelial cancer. This chain's CDR3 is CASHSGDSNTGELFF. For the CDR3, the DNA is TGTGCCAGTCATAGCGGGGACTCGAACACCGGGGAGCTGTTTTTT.